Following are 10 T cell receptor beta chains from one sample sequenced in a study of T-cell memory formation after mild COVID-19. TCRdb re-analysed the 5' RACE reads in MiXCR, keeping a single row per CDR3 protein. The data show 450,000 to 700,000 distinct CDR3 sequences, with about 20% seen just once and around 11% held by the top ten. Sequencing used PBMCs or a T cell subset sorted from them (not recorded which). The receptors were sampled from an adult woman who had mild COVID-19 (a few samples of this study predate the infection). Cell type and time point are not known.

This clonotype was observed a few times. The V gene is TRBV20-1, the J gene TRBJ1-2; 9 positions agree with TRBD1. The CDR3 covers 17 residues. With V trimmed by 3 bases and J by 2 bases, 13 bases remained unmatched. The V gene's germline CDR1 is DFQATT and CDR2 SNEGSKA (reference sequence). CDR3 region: CSARSTGGRATNYGYTF. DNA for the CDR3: TGCAGTGCTAGGTCCACAGGGGGCCGAGCGACAAACTATGGCTACACCTTC.

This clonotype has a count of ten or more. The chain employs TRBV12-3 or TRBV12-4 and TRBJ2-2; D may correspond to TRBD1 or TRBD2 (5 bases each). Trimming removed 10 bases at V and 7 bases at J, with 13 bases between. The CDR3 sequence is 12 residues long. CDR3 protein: CATRMGVGELFF. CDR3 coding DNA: TGTGCCACCCGTATGGGGGTCGGGGAGCTGTTTTTT.

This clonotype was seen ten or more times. In DNA, the CDR3 is TGTGCCAGCTCACCACGAGGAGACGAGCAGTACTTC. Residues: CASSPRGDEQYF. This chain joins TRBV18 and TRBJ2-7; unclear D gene. Trimming removed 1 base at V and 5 bases at J, with 6 bases between. Germline V gene sequence: CDR1 KGHSH, CDR2 LQKENI. The CDR3 loop spans 12 amino acids.

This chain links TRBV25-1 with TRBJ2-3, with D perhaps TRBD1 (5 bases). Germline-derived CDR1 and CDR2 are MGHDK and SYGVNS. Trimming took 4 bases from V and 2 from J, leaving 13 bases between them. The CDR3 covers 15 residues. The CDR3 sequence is CASSARQGATDTQYF. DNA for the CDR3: TGTGCCAGCAGTGCCCGGCAGGGCGCCACAGATACGCAGTATTTT. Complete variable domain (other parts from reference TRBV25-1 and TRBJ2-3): EADIYQTPRYLVIGTGKKITLECSQTMGHDKMYWYQQDPGMELHLIHYSYGVNSTEKGDLSSESTVSRIRTEHFPLTLESARPSHTSQYLCASSARQGATDTQYFGPGTRLTVL.

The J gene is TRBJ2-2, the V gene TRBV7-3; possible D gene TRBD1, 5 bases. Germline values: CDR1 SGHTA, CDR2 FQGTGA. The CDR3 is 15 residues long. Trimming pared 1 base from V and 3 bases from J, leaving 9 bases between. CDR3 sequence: CASSLIQGYTGELFF. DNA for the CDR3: TGTGCCAGCAGCTTAATCCAGGGCTACACCGGGGAGCTGTTTTTT.

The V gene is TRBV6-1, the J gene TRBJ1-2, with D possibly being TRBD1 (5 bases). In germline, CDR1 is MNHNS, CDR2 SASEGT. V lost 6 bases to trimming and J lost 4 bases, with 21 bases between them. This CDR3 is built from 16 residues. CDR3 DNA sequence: TGTGCCAGCAGCGAGCATGGGGGACGGAGGACCTATGGCTACACCTTC. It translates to CASSEHGGRRTYGYTF.

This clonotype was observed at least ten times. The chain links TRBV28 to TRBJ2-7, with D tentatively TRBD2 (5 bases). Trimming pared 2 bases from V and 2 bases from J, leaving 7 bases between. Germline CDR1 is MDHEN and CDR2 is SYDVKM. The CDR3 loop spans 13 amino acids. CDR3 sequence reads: CASSLQRTYEQYF. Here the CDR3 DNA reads TGTGCCAGCAGTTTACAGCGGACCTACGAGCAGTACTTC. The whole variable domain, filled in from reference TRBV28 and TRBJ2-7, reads DVKVTQSSRYLVKRTGEKVFLECVQDMDHENMFWYRQDPGLGLRLIYFSYDVKMKEKGDIPEGYSVSREKKERFSLILESASTNQTSMYLCASSLQRTYEQYFGPGTRLTVT.

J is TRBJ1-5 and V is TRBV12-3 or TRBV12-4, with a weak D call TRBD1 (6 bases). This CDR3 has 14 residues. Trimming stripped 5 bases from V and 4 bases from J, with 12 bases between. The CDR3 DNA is TGTGCCAGCAGTCAACAGGGTAGGAATCAGCCCCAGCATTTT. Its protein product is CASSQQGRNQPQHF.

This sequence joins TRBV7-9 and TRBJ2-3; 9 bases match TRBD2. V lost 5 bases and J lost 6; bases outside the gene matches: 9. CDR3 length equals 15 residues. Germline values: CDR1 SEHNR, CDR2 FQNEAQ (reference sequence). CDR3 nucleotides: TGTGCCAGCAGCGTTAGCGGGAGCTACTTGGATACGCAGTATTTT. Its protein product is CASSVSGSYLDTQYF.

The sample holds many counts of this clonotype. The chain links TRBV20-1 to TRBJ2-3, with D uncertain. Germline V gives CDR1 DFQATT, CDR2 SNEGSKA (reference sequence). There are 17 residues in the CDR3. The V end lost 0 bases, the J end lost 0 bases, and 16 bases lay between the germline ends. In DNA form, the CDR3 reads TGCAGTGCTAGAGATCTGGGCAGGTCATCTAGCACAGATACGCAGTATTTT. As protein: CSARDLGRSSSTDTQYF.